The 13 T cell receptor beta chains in this list originate from one sample, sequenced in a study of T cell changes during pregnancy in multiple sclerosis. Assay: immunoSEQ multiplex PCR; the TCRdb copy retains only in-frame clones and omits some. The repertoire has about 40,000 clones, about 90% of them found once; the top ten carry approximately 0.8%. The input for sequencing was CD4+ T cells from peripheral blood mononuclear cells, taken before pregnancy. The source of these receptors is a female donor with multiple sclerosis, enrolled in a pregnancy study.

This rearrangement joins TRBV6-5 to TRBJ2-3; TRBD2 agrees at 12 bases. CDR1 is MNHEY, CDR2 SVGAGI, per germline. The CDR3 covers 13 residues. Trimming at V came to 7 bases and at J to 11 bases, leaving 7 bases not matched to a gene. CDR3: CASKPSGRAEQYF. The CDR3 region has the DNA TGTGCCAGCAAACCTAGCGGGAGGGCCGAGCAGTATTTT.

The rearrangement links TRBV27 to TRBJ2-7, with D possibly being TRBD1 (6 bases). CDR1 and CDR2 (germline): MNHEY, SMNVEV (reference sequence). The germline V and J ends were trimmed by 6 bases and 6 bases, with 15 bases remaining between them. CDR3 length: 13 residues. The CDR3 sequence: CASRNRETVEQYF. CDR3 DNA sequence: TGTGCCAGCAGGAACAGGGAGACGGTCGAGCAGTACTTC.

This rearrangement joins TRBV19 to TRBJ2-7; 10 nucleotides align to TRBD2. Looked up from germline, CDR1 is LNHDA and CDR2 is SQIVND (reference sequence). This CDR3 is 16 amino acids long. Germline trimming cut 1 base from V and 3 bases from J; bases unmatched to any gene: 6. In DNA, the CDR3 is TGTGCCAGTAGTATAGGGCGGACTAGCGGAGACTACGAGCAGTACTTC. Protein: CASSIGRTSGDYEQYF.

This clone has just one count. The gene calls are TRBV7-3 and TRBJ2-3, with 11 nucleotides matching TRBD1. The V gene's germline CDR1 is SGHTA and CDR2 FQGTGA. After removal of 4 bases from V and 5 bases from J, the junction contained 14 bases not matched to a gene. The CDR3 consists of 18 residues. CDR3 protein: CASSCTKPRTGGVDTQYF. As DNA, the CDR3 is TGTGCCAGCAGCTGTACTAAGCCTCGGACAGGGGGCGTAGATACGCAGTATTTT.

The rearrangement uses TRBV7-3 and TRBJ2-5; maybe TRBD1 (5 bases). The CDR3 runs to 15 residues. The germline V gene has CDR1 SGHTA and CDR2 FQGTGA. V shed 5 bases and J shed 5 bases, with 18 bases lying between them. CDR3 DNA sequence: TGTGCCAGCAGCACTCAAGGGGCGAATGGGGAGACCCAGTACTTC. It translates to CASSTQGANGETQYF.

This chain uses TRBV19 with TRBJ2-7; 8 nucleotides match TRBD1. The CDR3 extends over 14 amino acids. V trimming: 7 bases; J trimming: 6 bases; junction bases outside the gene matches: 11. Germline V lookup: CDR1 LNHDA, CDR2 SQIVND (reference sequence). The CDR3 loop reads CASTTTGETGEQYF. CDR3 bases: TGTGCCAGTACCACGACAGGGGAGACGGGCGAGCAGTACTTC. Together with reference TRBV19 and TRBJ2-7, the CDR3 gives the full variable domain: DGGITQSPKYLFRKEGQNVTLSCEQNLNHDAMYWYRQDPGQGLRLIYYSQIVNDFQKGDIAEGYSVSREKKESFPLTVTSAQKNPTAFYLCASTTTGETGEQYFGPGTRLTVT.

This chain uses TRBV6-7 with TRBJ2-7; TRBD1 matches at 7 bases. TRBV6-7 is known as an ORF, though its function is uncertain. CDR3 length equals 21 residues. V lost 0 bases, J lost 5 bases, and 25 bases stayed unmatched. The CDR3 is CASSYSTGPLGPAGVIHEQYF. CDR3 coding DNA: TGTGCCAGCAGTTACTCGACAGGGCCCCTCGGGCCGGCCGGGGTGATCCACGAGCAGTACTTC.

The chain employs TRBV5-1 and TRBJ2-2; 9 nucleotides match TRBD1. The CDR3 has 15 residues. The germline V gene encodes CDR1 SGHRS and CDR2 YFSETQ. With V trimmed by 0 bases and J by 7 bases, 4 bases remained unmatched. CDR3 bases: TGCGCCAGCAGCTTGGGGACAGGGGAGTACGGGGAGCTGTTTTTT. It specifies CASSLGTGEYGELFF.

The CDR3 DNA follows: TGTGCCAGCAGCTTGTCGACCTGGGCTAGCGGAGAGACCCAGTACTTC. This sequence encodes CASSLSTWASGETQYF. This sequence joins TRBV5-8 and TRBJ2-5; 7 bases agree with TRBD2. The CDR3 covers 16 residues. The J segment lost 4 bases and the V segment lost 1 base, leaving 10 bases of the junction unmatched. From germline, CDR1 is SGHTS and CDR2 YDEGEE.

This chain joins TRBV5-1 and TRBJ2-7, with 14 bases aligning to TRBD2. The germline V gene has CDR1 SGHRS and CDR2 YFSETQ. V lost 4 bases, J lost 5 bases, and 5 bases stayed unmatched. The CDR3 contains 15 residues. CDR3 sequence reads: CASSIGTSGSNEQYF. In nucleotides, the CDR3 is TGCGCCAGCAGCATAGGGACTAGCGGGAGTAACGAGCAGTACTTC.

The rearrangement uses TRBV7-8 and TRBJ2-3; D might be TRBD2 (6 bases). Trimming stripped 1 base from V and 1 base from J, with 12 bases between. The CDR3 consists of 16 residues. The germline V gene has CDR1 SGHVS and CDR2 FQNEAQ. The CDR3 DNA sequence: TGTGCCAGCAGCTTAGGCGACGGGGGAGGCACAGATACGCAGTATTTT. It encodes CASSLGDGGGTDTQYF.

The chain links TRBV11-3 to TRBJ2-1; the D gene is possibly TRBD1 (6 bases). The CDR3 consists of 13 residues. CDR1 SGHNT and CDR2 YENEEA come from the germline V gene. The V end was cut by 0 bases, the J end by 10 bases, with 10 bases between. The CDR3: CASSLDSGTEQFF. The CDR3 DNA is TGTGCCAGCAGCTTAGACTCCGGGACAGAGCAGTTCTTC.

The genes are TRBV9 and TRBJ2-7, with 7 bases aligning to TRBD1. The CDR3 totals 14 residues. Germline assignment: CDR1 SGDLS and CDR2 YYNGEE. V gave up 0 bases and J gave up 2 bases; unmatched junction bases: 2. CDR3 nucleotide sequence: TGTGCCAGCAGCGTAGCGCAGGGGGCCTACGAGCAGTACTTC. This gives the protein CASSVAQGAYEQYF.